A selection of T cell receptor beta chains follows, all from one sample in a study of control samples from healthy donors and cancer patients. Libraries were prepared by immunoSEQ multiplex PCR; TCRdb keeps only in-frame clonotypes and omits some of them. The sample consists of fewer than 200,000 clones, approximately 92% of them appearing once. The source material was blood. The receptors derive from a woman aged 55-69 years in good health. The CDR3 runs from the conserved cysteine through the conserved F or W. The D gene is left open where the match is weak. Part of the rows lack a size; the others show once, few, many or a class for expanded clones.

CDR3 DNA: TGTGCCAGCAGTTCGGGCACTTGGAACACTGAAGCTTTCTTT; CDR3 protein: CASSSGTWNTEAFF; V gene: TRBV6-5; J gene: TRBJ1-1; clone size: once; D gene: NA
CDR3 DNA: TGTGCCAGCAGCGCGAGCGGGGCACAAGAGACCCAGTACTTC; CDR3 protein: CASSASGAQETQYF; V gene: TRBV7-2; J gene: TRBJ2-5; clone size: NA; D gene: TRBD2
CDR3 DNA: TGTGCCAGCAGCTTGGGGCGCTTCTACGAGCAGTACTTC; CDR3 protein: CASSLGRFYEQYF; V gene: TRBV7-2; J gene: TRBJ2-7; clone size: NA; D gene: NA
CDR3 DNA: TGCGCCAGCAGCCTCCCTCCCTATGACAGTAGCAATCAGCCCCAGCATTTT; CDR3 protein: CASSLPPYDSSNQPQHF; V gene: TRBV4-1; J gene: TRBJ1-5; clone size: NA; D gene: NA
CDR3 DNA: TGTGCCAGCAGTTTATCCTCCGGGTGGGCCGGGGAGCTGTTTTTT; CDR3 protein: CASSLSSGWAGELFF; V gene: TRBV28; J gene: TRBJ2-2; clone size: NA; D gene: NA
CDR3 DNA: TGTGCCAGCAGAATGAGGACGGATCCCAGGTCAGCTGAAGCTTTCTTT; CDR3 protein: CASRMRTDPRSAEAFF; V gene: TRBV27; J gene: TRBJ1-1; clone size: NA; D gene: NA
CDR3 DNA: TGTGCCAGCAGACCAGGGGGTTCCAACACTGAAGCTTTCTTT; CDR3 protein: CASRPGGSNTEAFF; V gene: TRBV28; J gene: TRBJ1-1; clone size: NA; D gene: TRBD1
CDR3 DNA: TGCGCCAGCAGGAGTGTGAGCTCTGGAAACACCATATATTTT; CDR3 protein: CASRSVSSGNTIYF; V gene: TRBV5-1; J gene: TRBJ1-3; clone size: NA; D gene: NA
CDR3 DNA: TGTGCCAGCAGCGTCGTGTGGGACAGGGGATACAATGAGCAGTTCTTC; CDR3 protein: CASSVVWDRGYNEQFF; V gene: TRBV13; J gene: TRBJ2-1; clone size: NA; D gene: TRBD1
CDR3 DNA: TGTGCCAGCAGCTATCAGGGGTTGGGGAACACTGAAGCTTTCTTT; CDR3 protein: CASSYQGLGNTEAFF; V gene: TRBV9; J gene: TRBJ1-1; clone size: NA; D gene: NA
CDR3 DNA: TGTGCCAGCAGCCGCGGAGGTGGACGCTCTGGAAACACCATATATTTT; CDR3 protein: CASSRGGGRSGNTIYF; V gene: TRBV14; J gene: TRBJ1-3; clone size: NA; D gene: NA
CDR3 DNA: TGCGCCAGCAGCCGCCTGCCGGGACAGCCACTCACAGATACGCAGTATTTT; CDR3 protein: CASSRLPGQPLTDTQYF; V gene: TRBV4-1; J gene: TRBJ2-3; clone size: NA; D gene: TRBD1
CDR3 DNA: TGTGCCAGCAGCTCCCAAGGGGACAAGCTCAATGAGCAGTTCTTC; CDR3 protein: CASSSQGDKLNEQFF; V gene: TRBV7-9; J gene: TRBJ2-1; clone size: once; D gene: NA
CDR3 DNA: TGTGCCAGCAGTGAGTTTGGGCAGGCCGCGGCCGGGGAGCTGTTTTTT; CDR3 protein: CASSEFGQAAAGELFF; V gene: TRBV2; J gene: TRBJ2-2; clone size: NA; D gene: NA
CDR3 DNA: TGTGCCAGCAGCCCCTCGGGTACGGAGCAGTTCTTC; CDR3 protein: CASSPSGTEQFF; V gene: TRBV6-6; J gene: TRBJ2-1; clone size: NA; D gene: NA